The entry below describes one T cell receptor beta chain. The record originates from a study of blood T cell repertoires in COVID-19. Overall study: Italy, Spain and the United States were the sources of the convalescent and acute COVID-19 samples. Sample material is recorded as cDNA or gDNA derived from T cells, B-cell-depleted T cells, or PBMCs.

Original data processing: By means of reference gene primer amplification, nucleated cell counts were estimated. Sequencing used immunoSEQ multiplex PCR; TCRdb keeps in-frame clones, though not all of them. The DNA gave D and trimming, while V, J and clone size come from that table. Seen here are about 99,000 clones, 84% observed once, and the top ten hold roughly 2.1%. V lost 0 bases, J lost 8 bases, and 13 bases lay in between. This CDR3 comprises 13 residues. CDR1 and CDR2 (germline): GTSNPN, SVGIG (reference sequence). The sequence was collected from a man aged 65-85 years with active or convalescent COVID-19. Source material: peripheral blood. The V and J genes are TRBV30 and TRBJ1-2, with TRBD1 as a possible D gene (5 bases). The CDR3 region has the DNA TGTGCCTGGAGTGTCGGGGGGGAGCAAGGCTACACCTTC. Translated, it gives CAWSVGGEQGYTF.